The 20 T cell receptor beta chains below come from one sample, sequenced in a study of blood T cells in healthy people across ages. A second PCR, run for roughly 7 to 12 cycles, used a sample-barcoded 5' primer plus a J-beta primer mix. TCRdb itself ran the 5' RACE reads through MiXCR, one entry per CDR3 protein. The data hold about 1.1 million distinct CDR3 sequences, with 35% to 40% observed a single time. The sequencing input was blood. These receptors all stem from a man younger than 35 in good health.

There are a few counts of this clonotype. The V gene is TRBV7-2, the J gene TRBJ1-5; 7 positions match TRBD1. Per germline, CDR1 SGHTA and CDR2 FQGNSA. V lost 5 bases, J lost 4 bases, and 11 bases stayed unmatched. CDR3 length: 16 residues. CDR3 bases: TGTGCCAGCAGCACCACCGGGACAGCTTTTAATCAGCCCCAGCATTTT. This sequence encodes CASSTTGTAFNQPQHF.

The rearrangement links TRBV6-5 to TRBJ2-1; 9 bases are shared with TRBD2. The CDR3 sequence is 16 residues long. V gave up 5 bases and J gave up 5 bases; unmatched junction bases: 10. Germline V lookup: CDR1 MNHEY, CDR2 SVGAGI. CDR3 loop: CASSQRGGGGHNEQFF. CDR3 DNA sequence: TGTGCCAGCAGTCAGAGAGGCGGGGGGGGACACAATGAGCAGTTCTTC.

This clonotype was recorded a few times. The gene calls are TRBV7-6 and TRBJ1-4; 9 positions match TRBD1. The V gene end was trimmed by 8 bases and the J gene end by 7 bases; junction bases not matched to a gene: 2. Germline assignment: CDR1 SGHVS and CDR2 FNYEAQ. The length of the CDR3 is 12 residues. The CDR3 spells CASGTGFEKLFF. DNA for the CDR3: TGTGCCAGCGGGACAGGGTTTGAAAAACTGTTTTTT.

The table lists this clonotype with a few counts. V is TRBV3-1 and J is TRBJ2-1, with a tentative D call TRBD2 (6 bases). The CDR3 runs to 16 residues. The V gene lost 4 bases and the J gene lost 0 bases, with 13 bases spanning the gap. Germline V gene lookup returns CDR1 LGHDT and CDR2 YNNKEL (reference sequence). CDR3 sequence: CASSPDPGSSYNEQFF. CDR3 bases: TGTGCCAGCAGCCCCGACCCCGGGAGCTCCTACAATGAGCAGTTCTTC.

There are many counts of this clonotype. The J gene is TRBJ2-2, the V gene TRBV21-1; the D call in the table, TRBD2, was not verified against the DNA. TRBV21-1 corresponds to a pseudogene. This CDR3 comprises 16 residues. CDR3 sequence: CASSKEEGSHTGELFF. As DNA, the CDR3 is TGTGCCAGCAGCAAAGAGGAAGGGAGTCACACCGGGGAGCTGTTTTTT.

The chain couples TRBV10-3 to TRBJ1-2; no reliable D call. Germline values: CDR1 ENHRY, CDR2 SYGVKD. This CDR3 is built from 14 residues. Trimming took off 2 bases at V and 2 bases at J, with 9 bases between the two ends. In DNA, the CDR3 is TGTGCCATCAGTGAGGGGTTGGGAAACTATGGCTACACCTTC. This encodes CAISEGLGNYGYTF.

This chain uses TRBV7-8 with TRBJ2-7; D may be TRBD1 or TRBD2 (6 bases each). Germline-derived CDR1 and CDR2 are SGHVS and FQNEAQ. The CDR3 consists of 17 residues. The V and J ends lost 4 bases and 1 base respectively, with 20 bases between them. As DNA, the CDR3 is TGTGCCAGCAGCTCGAGCCCCGGGGGCGATCCTTCCTACGAGCAGTACTTC. This encodes CASSSSPGGDPSYEQYF.

This chain connects TRBV28 to TRBJ1-6; D may be TRBD1 (6 bases). Germline V gene sequence: CDR1 MDHEN, CDR2 SYDVKM. This CDR3 spans 12 amino acids. V dropped 6 bases and J dropped 9 bases, with 9 bases sitting between them. The CDR3 reads CASSSGVSPLHF. In nucleotides, the CDR3 is TGTGCCAGCAGCTCAGGGGTTTCACCCCTCCACTTT.

The V call is TRBV6-4, the J call TRBJ1-2, with a possible D match to TRBD1 (6 bases). V gave up 4 bases and J gave up 2 bases, with 11 bases separating them. The germline CDR1 and CDR2 sequences are MRHNA and SNTAGT. This CDR3 comprises 14 residues. The CDR3 loop reads CASSAGGSNYGYTF. CDR3 DNA sequence: TGTGCCAGCAGTGCGGGGGGCTCCAACTATGGCTACACCTTC.

V usage is TRBV7-9 and J usage is TRBJ2-5; 9 bases agree with TRBD1. Trimming at V came to 0 bases and at J to 3 bases, leaving 8 bases not matched to a gene. The CDR3 length is 17 residues. Germline V gene data show CDR1 as SEHNR and CDR2 as FQNEAQ (reference sequence). CDR3 bases: TGTGCCAGCAGCTTAGCAATTCAGACAGGGGGAGAAGAGACCCAGTACTTC. Translation gives CASSLAIQTGGEETQYF.

This clonotype was observed a few times. The V call is TRBV4-3, the J call TRBJ2-5; D unclear. The J call may be mistaken, given a closer DNA end match to TRBJ2-7. Germline CDR1 LGHNA, CDR2 YSLEER. The CDR3 is made up of 14 amino acids. This chain's CDR3 is CASSQETLNYEQYF. The CDR3 coding sequence is TGCGCCAGCAGCCAAGAAACCCTAAACTACGAGCAGTACTTC.

As concerns this clonotype: This may be a read error, as it is one base from a much larger clone. The chain combines TRBV14 with TRBJ2-1; D is perhaps TRBD1 (6 bases). Germline CDR1 and CDR2: SGHDN and FVKESK. The V gene lost 3 bases and the J gene lost 12 bases, with 21 bases spanning the gap. This CDR3 spans 15 amino acids. As DNA, the CDR3 is TGTGCCAGCAGCCACGCCCAGGGGCATGGGCAATGGCAGTTCTTC. Protein: CASSHAQGHGQWQFF.

This clonotype has just a few counts. The chain links TRBV2 to TRBJ2-5, with 7 bases that match TRBD2. The germline V gene encodes CDR1 SNHLY and CDR2 FYNNEI. The CDR3 covers 14 residues. J was trimmed by 2 bases and V by 7 bases; bases with no gene match: 7. CDR3 DNA sequence: TGTGCCAGCAAATGGAGCGGGGCTCAAGAGACCCAGTACTTC. Amino acid sequence: CASKWSGAQETQYF.

V is TRBV2 and J is TRBJ1-2; TRBD1 might be the D (5 bases). V was clipped by 5 bases and J by 5 bases, with 12 bases between them. Germline loops: CDR1 SNHLY, CDR2 FYNNEI. CDR3 size: 13 residues. The CDR3 bases are TGTGCCAGCAGTACGGGACGGTCGTATGGCTACACCTTC. Its protein is CASSTGRSYGYTF.

The chain has TRBV7-8 and TRBJ1-6; maybe TRBD1 (6 bases). CDR1 SGHVS and CDR2 FQNEAQ come from the germline V gene. V was trimmed by 5 bases and J by 13 bases, leaving 18 bases between them. This CDR3 comprises 14 residues. The CDR3 loop reads CASSRAGQRTPLHF. CDR3 nucleotides: TGTGCCAGCAGCCGAGCGGGACAACGAACGCCCCTCCACTTT.

In regard to this clonotype: One junction end disagrees with the germline gene, perhaps due to a read error. V usage is TRBV20-1 and J usage is TRBJ1-5; 7 nucleotides match TRBD1. This CDR3 spans 15 amino acids. Germline CDR1 is DFQATT and CDR2 is SNEGSKA (reference sequence). The CDR3 bases are TGCAGTTCTAGGGGCAGGGGGAGAGGGAGTCAGCCCCAGCATTTT. Protein sequence: CSSRGRGRGSQPQHF.

This clonotype has more than one count but fewer than ten. The V gene is TRBV12-3 or TRBV12-4, the J gene TRBJ2-1; 9 bases agree with TRBD2. This CDR3 region has 14 residues. V lost 7 bases, J lost 5 bases, and 6 bases stayed unmatched. The CDR3 coding sequence is TGTGCCAGCAACAGACTAGCGGAGAACAATGAGCAGTTCTTC. Translated, it gives CASNRLAENNEQFF.

This clonotype came up a few times. V usage is TRBV6-5 and J usage is TRBJ2-1; 7 positions match TRBD1. Germline trimming cut 5 bases from V and 5 bases from J; bases unmatched to any gene: 6. The CDR3 covers 14 residues. Per the germline V gene, CDR1 is MNHEY and CDR2 is SVGAGI. CDR3 in DNA: TGTGCCAGCAGTACCGGGACAGTAAACAATGAGCAGTTCTTC. It specifies CASSTGTVNNEQFF.

This clonotype was found many times. The rearrangement uses TRBV10-3 and TRBJ2-3; no clear D gene. CDR1 is ENHRY, CDR2 SYGVKD, per germline. V gave up 11 bases and J gave up 0 bases, with 9 bases separating them. This CDR3 comprises 12 residues. The CDR3 DNA reads as TGTGCCCTTGCGACTAGCACAGATACGCAGTATTTT. Its translation is CALATSTDTQYF.

With respect to this clonotype: A clone one base away is much larger, so this may be a read error. In DNA form, the CDR3 reads TGCAGCGTGGAGCGCGCGGGAGTAGGCGGTGAGCAGTACTTC. Translated: CSVERAGVGGEQYF. The gene calls are TRBV29-1 and TRBJ2-7; 7 bases align to TRBD2. CDR1 and CDR2 from the germline V gene are SQVTM and ANQGSEA. V shed 6 bases and J 7 bases; nucleotides not matched to a gene: 15. The CDR3 extends over 14 amino acids.